A selection of T cell receptor beta chains follows, all from one sample in a study of blood T cell repertoires in COVID-19. Clones were read by immunoSEQ multiplex PCR, and TCRdb kept only the in-frame ones, dropping some. Found here are around 250,000 clones, about 83% of them singletons; the top ten hold more than 9%. Material: peripheral blood. The receptors were sampled from an elderly man with acute or convalescent COVID-19. Each CDR3 is given with its conserved first and last residue. The order of the fields is J gene, V gene, CDR3 protein.

j_call: TRBJ2-7; v_call: TRBV7-2; cdr3_aa: CASSLAGPAGYEQYF
j_call: TRBJ2-2; v_call: TRBV3-1/TRBV3-2; cdr3_aa: CASSHPGTGELFF
j_call: TRBJ2-7; v_call: TRBV5-1; cdr3_aa: CASSQSGNRNEQYF
j_call: TRBJ1-5; v_call: TRBV5-4; cdr3_aa: CASSLFSGQGNNQPQHF
j_call: TRBJ2-3; v_call: TRBV7-9; cdr3_aa: CASSDRPVTDTQYF
j_call: TRBJ1-2; v_call: TRBV14; cdr3_aa: CASSQGAGEGYTF
j_call: TRBJ2-1; v_call: TRBV11-2; cdr3_aa: CASSSSPTGGEQFF
j_call: TRBJ2-1; v_call: TRBV5-5; cdr3_aa: CASSSPGTGDFEQFF
j_call: TRBJ1-5; v_call: TRBV28; cdr3_aa: CASSCEGCQPQHF
j_call: TRBJ2-5; v_call: TRBV6-5; cdr3_aa: CASSLDRVLETQYF
j_call: TRBJ1-1; v_call: TRBV19; cdr3_aa: CATRDRDTEAFF
j_call: TRBJ2-1; v_call: TRBV6-5; cdr3_aa: CASSTTLSSYNEQFF
j_call: TRBJ2-2; v_call: TRBV6-4; cdr3_aa: CASSEQSTGELFF
j_call: TRBJ2-1; v_call: TRBV19; cdr3_aa: CASSPGFGGYNEQFF
j_call: TRBJ2-1; v_call: TRBV3-1/TRBV3-2; cdr3_aa: CASSPRTGENRLAISYNEQFF
j_call: TRBJ1-1; v_call: TRBV7-6; cdr3_aa: CASSRNWRTEAFF
j_call: TRBJ1-1; v_call: TRBV5-8; cdr3_aa: CASSLQSGPRATEAFF
j_call: TRBJ1-2; v_call: TRBV7-3; cdr3_aa: CASSPDRGATGYTF
j_call: TRBJ2-1; v_call: TRBV5-6; cdr3_aa: CASSLPGGRDEQFF
j_call: TRBJ1-1; v_call: TRBV7-2; cdr3_aa: CASSPGTGAEAFF
j_call: TRBJ2-7; v_call: TRBV5-1; cdr3_aa: CASSSTTVREQYF
j_call: TRBJ2-2; v_call: TRBV7-9; cdr3_aa: CASSVSGLAGGGNTGELFF
j_call: TRBJ1-1; v_call: TRBV28; cdr3_aa: CASNPPGTPLTEAFF
j_call: TRBJ1-1; v_call: TRBV19; cdr3_aa: CASFSGGAWSTEAFF
j_call: TRBJ1-4; v_call: TRBV7-8; cdr3_aa: CASSRDRGREKLFF
j_call: TRBJ1-1; v_call: TRBV15; cdr3_aa: CATSRGALNTEAFF
j_call: TRBJ1-2; v_call: TRBV19; cdr3_aa: CASSTPDRAIYGYTF
j_call: TRBJ2-7; v_call: TRBV5-1; cdr3_aa: CASTEGGLVPYEQYF
j_call: TRBJ1-4; v_call: TRBV24-1; cdr3_aa: CATSDPGQGAHNNEKLFF
j_call: TRBJ1-2; v_call: TRBV28; cdr3_aa: CASSFRVWGYTF
j_call: TRBJ1-3; v_call: TRBV29-1; cdr3_aa: CSVVLSGNTIYF
j_call: TRBJ2-2; v_call: TRBV6-5; cdr3_aa: CASSSSVTGELFF
j_call: TRBJ2-2; v_call: TRBV19; cdr3_aa: CASSIIGGGTGELFF
j_call: TRBJ1-1; v_call: TRBV28; cdr3_aa: CASSLWRQGEAFF
j_call: TRBJ1-1; v_call: TRBV2; cdr3_aa: CASSGPGQGVNTEAFF
j_call: TRBJ2-1; v_call: TRBV5-4; cdr3_aa: CASSLGTASSEQFF
j_call: TRBJ2-5; v_call: TRBV10-3; cdr3_aa: CAISEGSRGSSETQYF
j_call: TRBJ2-2; v_call: TRBV7-9; cdr3_aa: CASSLAGTSGRHTGELFF
j_call: TRBJ1-1; v_call: TRBV4-3; cdr3_aa: CASSQRAIRGTEAFF
j_call: TRBJ2-7; v_call: TRBV5-1; cdr3_aa: CASSHGTSGSYYEQYF
j_call: TRBJ2-1; v_call: TRBV15; cdr3_aa: CATSTGLAGGVGQFF
j_call: TRBJ2-2; v_call: TRBV19; cdr3_aa: CASSIAVGGAGTGELFF
j_call: TRBJ2-1; v_call: TRBV14; cdr3_aa: CASSQVPSNEQFF
j_call: TRBJ1-1; v_call: TRBV12-3/TRBV12-4; cdr3_aa: CASSLQGNTEAFF
j_call: TRBJ1-1; v_call: TRBV15; cdr3_aa: CATSGEVTGRTEAFF
j_call: TRBJ1-2; v_call: TRBV7-8; cdr3_aa: CASSPSRGGSRGYTF
j_call: TRBJ1-2; v_call: TRBV28; cdr3_aa: CASSLTLTGKGGYTF
j_call: TRBJ2-2; v_call: TRBV14; cdr3_aa: CASSPDPLGTTGELFF
j_call: TRBJ2-4; v_call: TRBV7-2; cdr3_aa: CASTPEAALAKNIQYF
j_call: TRBJ2-1; v_call: TRBV5-1; cdr3_aa: CASSLSPLAGGGNEQFF
j_call: TRBJ1-5; v_call: TRBV19; cdr3_aa: CASRRTGITNQPQHF
j_call: TRBJ1-3; v_call: TRBV28; cdr3_aa: CASSRVGGRENTIYF
j_call: TRBJ1-6; v_call: TRBV11-2; cdr3_aa: CASSLDGAVINSPLHF
j_call: TRBJ2-2; v_call: TRBV7-8; cdr3_aa: CASSPDRPNTGELFF